The 2 T cell receptor beta chains below come from one sample, sequenced in a study of T cells in Graves' hyperthyroidism and ophthalmopathy. Researchers took RNA transcripts and amplified the TCR beta CDR3 regions from them. In the first-round RT-PCR of the TCR CDR3, the HTBI primer set was used. In TCRdb, the multiplex PCR reads were re-called with MiXCR into one record per CDR3 protein. Of 650,000 to 850,000 distinct CDR3 sequences in the sample, roughly 20% were seen once. The sequenced sample consisted of blood. The receptors here all came from a woman in her forties or fifties with Graves' hyperthyroidism that later progressed to Graves' ophthalmopathy.

This clonotype was observed at least ten times. The genes are TRBV20-1 and TRBJ2-4; a weak D match, TRBD2 (7 bases). CDR3 length: 16 residues. Trimming cost V 1 base and J 1 base, with 14 bases left between them. Germline values: CDR1 DFQATT, CDR2 SNEGSKA (reference sequence). In nucleotides, the CDR3 is TGCAGTGCTAGAGCGACCAAGGGGGGGGCCAAAAACATTCAGTACTTC. Protein: CSARATKGGAKNIQYF.

A few counts support this clonotype. The CDR3 bases are TGTGCCAGCAGTTTCTCCGGGACAGGGGAGGAAAAACTGTTTTTT. Its protein product is CASSFSGTGEEKLFF. V and J are TRBV27 and TRBJ1-4; TRBD1 agrees at 10 bases. The V and J ends lost 3 bases and 8 bases, in that order; junction bases with no gene match: 6. From germline, CDR1 is MNHEY and CDR2 SMNVEV (reference sequence). The CDR3 extends over 15 amino acids.